This record covers a single T cell receptor beta chain. Its antigen is undetermined. This specimen belongs to a study of T cell repertoires in cytomegalovirus infection. Across the study: Carrying CMV and the relevant HLA type showed in public TCR beta signatures. Study findings and constraints: Summed frequency of public TCR beta families distinguished CMV carriers with the relevant HLA. HLA-C-restricted TCR beta clonotypes specific for CMV led the ex vivo response.

The CDR3 is 16 amino acids. The trim removed 5 bases at V and 3 bases at J, leaving 10 bases unmatched. In TCRdb, the reads were re-called with MiXCR into one record per CDR3 protein. The sample has 150,000 to 200,000 distinct CDR3 sequences, about 21% seen once. The sequence derives from a human donor in good health (CMV status not recorded). Some clones in this sample may be carry-over from other donors' samples. Sequencing was done on a sample of PBMCs. J is TRBJ2-7 and V is TRBV12-3 or TRBV12-4, with 10 bases aligning to TRBD1. CDR3 region: CASSPRQGAVSYEQYF. In DNA, the CDR3 is TGTGCCAGCAGTCCTCGACAGGGGGCCGTTAGCTACGAGCAGTACTTC.